The TCR beta chain described here comes from a study of blood T cells in healthy people across ages. Comment on this clonotype: Its antigen is currently unknown.

Peripheral blood, around 10 milliliters per donor, was collected. The V gene's germline CDR1 is MNHEY and CDR2 SVGEGT. CDR3 length: 17 residues. The V end lost 2 bases, the J end lost 1 base, and 17 bases lay between the germline ends. A J-beta primer mix and a sample-barcoded 5' primer were used in a second PCR of about 7 to 12 cycles. MiXCR, applied by TCRdb to the 5' RACE reads, yields one record per CDR3 protein. This table has 2 million or so distinct CDR3 sequences, roughly 49% appearing once. Study results and limitations: Naive T cell percentage showed a strong correlation with the diversity of TCR beta. Roughly linear declines in TCR beta diversity per million T cells occurred with age. Estimated diversity that came from one million T cells was considered an underestimate.

Material: blood. This receptor was obtained from a woman aged 40 to 50 in good health. The chain joins TRBV6-2 or TRBV6-3 to TRBJ1-1; D might be TRBD1 (6 bases). As DNA, the CDR3 is TGTGCCAGCAGTTACGTTCGGGGGCGAGGGGGGAACACTGAAGCTTTCTTT. It yields the protein CASSYVRGRGGNTEAFF.